Presented here are 21 T cell receptor beta chains from one specimen sequenced in a study of cytomegalovirus exposure and HLA in healthy donors (dated by TCRdb to the late 2010s). To prepare the library, the immunoSEQ multiplex PCR assay was applied. The multiplex PCR relied on a mix of 60 forward primers for TCR Vbeta segments and 13 reverse primers for TCR Jbeta segments. TCRdb retrieved this table from immuneACCESS and kept in-frame rearrangements only. Not all clones are present; in checked studies, unresolved V genes account for under half, and no reason is known for the remainder. Across this sample there are more than 150,000 clones, with 87% seen only once. The ten largest make up over 0.2% of the sample. The material sequenced was PBMCs. The receptor set was obtained from a girl under three years old in good health and CMV-seronegative.

The V and J genes are TRBV27 and TRBJ1-1, with TRBD1 identical over 10 bases. Germline CDR1 MNHEY, CDR2 SMNVEV (reference sequence). After removal of 0 bases from V and 3 bases from J, the junction contained 7 bases not matched to a gene. This CDR3 spans 17 amino acids. CDR3 nucleotides: TGTGCCAGCAGTTTATCTCCCGGGACAGGGGTTTACACTGAAGCTTTCTTT. Protein product: CASSLSPGTGVYTEAFF.

CDR3 protein: CAWSSGGANEQFF. CDR3 DNA sequence: TGTGCCTGGAGTAGCGGGGGGGCGAATGAGCAGTTCTTC. The chain is built from TRBV30 and TRBJ2-1; 10 positions match TRBD2. This CDR3 is 13 amino acids long. Germline assignment: CDR1 GTSNPN and CDR2 SVGIG (reference sequence). The ends lost 2 bases at V and 7 bases at J; junction bases unmatched: 2.

The rearrangement joins TRBV2 to TRBJ2-3; TRBD2 might be the D (5 bases). V gave up 5 bases and J gave up 4 bases, with 7 bases separating them. Germline values: CDR1 SNHLY, CDR2 FYNNEI. This CDR3 contains 12 residues. Here the CDR3 DNA reads TGTGCCAGCAGTAGAGGGTCAGATACGCAGTATTTT. This codes for CASSRGSDTQYF.

Concerning this clone: Germline and junction disagree at one end, which may indicate a read error. V gene TRBV6-1 combines with J gene TRBJ2-7; 9 bases are a match to TRBD1. From germline, CDR1 is MNHNS and CDR2 SASEGT. This CDR3 spans 13 amino acids. In DNA, the CDR3 is TGTGCCAGCATAACAGGGGGCTCCTTCGAGCAGTACTTC. Its protein product is CASITGGSFEQYF.

V usage is TRBV5-8 and J usage is TRBJ1-6; D not resolved. This CDR3 contains 15 residues. V was cut by 5 bases and J by 11 bases, with 20 bases left in between. From germline, CDR1 is SGHTS and CDR2 YDEGEE. Here the CDR3 DNA reads TGTGCCAGCAGGACGGTGGGAGGGTTGGGAGCACCCCTCCACTTT. Translated: CASRTVGGLGAPLHF.

This chain links TRBV7-3 with TRBJ1-4, with 8 bases aligning to TRBD1. J lost 4 bases, V lost 1 base, and 11 bases had no gene match. This CDR3 has 18 amino acids. Germline V gene sequence: CDR1 SGHTA, CDR2 FQGTGA. CDR3 sequence reads: CASSLKVRGRKHNEKLFF. CDR3 in DNA: TGTGCCAGCAGCTTAAAGGTCAGGGGGCGGAAGCATAATGAAAAACTGTTTTTT.

This clone showed up just a few times. The chain couples TRBV7-9 to TRBJ1-1; D ambiguous. Germline assignment: CDR1 SEHNR and CDR2 FQNEAQ (reference sequence). The CDR3 covers 12 residues. V was trimmed by 4 bases and J by 4 bases, leaving 7 bases between them. The DNA for the CDR3 is TGTGCCAGCAGCTATATAATCACTGAAGCTTTCTTT. The encoded protein is CASSYIITEAFF.

The chain employs TRBV5-5 and TRBJ1-2; TRBD1 matches at 8 bases. This CDR3 region has 12 residues. Germline trimming cut 0 bases from V and 8 bases from J; bases unmatched to any gene: 0. Germline V gene sequence: CDR1 SGHKS, CDR2 YYEKEE (reference sequence). CDR3 bases: TGTGCCAGCAGCTTGGGACAGGGGGGCTACACCTTC. The encoded protein is CASSLGQGGYTF.

The V call is TRBV9, the J call TRBJ1-2; tentative D call: TRBD1 (5 bases). This CDR3 spans 13 amino acids. Germline loops: CDR1 SGDLS, CDR2 YYNGEE. The germline V and J ends were trimmed by 4 bases and 0 bases, with 7 bases remaining between them. DNA of the CDR3: TGTGCCAGCAGCCCAGGGACTAACTATGGCTACACCTTC. Protein sequence: CASSPGTNYGYTF.

A remark on this clone: Other nucleotide sequences from this sample produce the same CDR3. The rearrangement uses TRBV7-2 and TRBJ2-7; a possible D gene is TRBD2 (5 bases). V lost 5 bases to trimming and J lost 2 bases, with 16 bases between them. CDR1 SGHTA and CDR2 FQGNSA come from the germline V gene. CDR3 length: 15 residues. Here the CDR3 reads CASSVTSTKAYEQYF. CDR3 coding DNA: TGTGCCAGCAGCGTAACCTCGACTAAAGCCTACGAGCAGTACTTC.

Concerning this clone itself: The same CDR3 is also encoded by other DNA sequences in this sample. This sequence joins TRBV19 and TRBJ1-1; D is unclear. This CDR3 is built from 13 residues. V was clipped by 6 bases and J by 3 bases, with 11 bases between them. Germline CDR1 and CDR2: LNHDA and SQIVND (reference sequence). The CDR3 nucleotides read TGTGCCAGTAGCCCTCAACAGTACACTGAAGCTTTCTTT. Amino acids: CASSPQQYTEAFF.

The gene calls are TRBV9 and TRBJ2-7; possibly TRBD1 for D (5 bases). V lost 3 bases to trimming and J lost 0 bases, with 7 bases between them. The CDR3 loop spans 13 amino acids. Germline V gives CDR1 SGDLS, CDR2 YYNGEE. The CDR3 spells CASSDRSSYEQYF. CDR3 bases: TGTGCCAGCAGCGACAGGAGCTCCTACGAGCAGTACTTC.

The chain couples TRBV4-1 to TRBJ2-7; D ambiguous. CDR3 length equals 14 residues. V was clipped by 1 base and J by 3 bases, with 10 bases between them. Germline V gene lookup returns CDR1 MGHRA and CDR2 YSYEKL. This CDR3 reads CASSQGAAYYEQYF. CDR3 coding DNA: TGCGCCAGCAGCCAAGGGGCAGCCTACTACGAGCAGTACTTC.

The chain employs TRBV5-1 and TRBJ2-1; 10 bases agree with TRBD2. This CDR3 has 15 amino acids. Germline V CDR1 and CDR2: SGHRS, YFSETQ. Trimming at V came to 2 bases and at J to 4 bases, leaving 3 bases not matched to a gene. CDR3 nucleotides: TGCGCCAGCAGCTTCCGTAGCGGGGGGTACAATGAGCAGTTCTTC. It encodes CASSFRSGGYNEQFF.

This sequence joins TRBV6-1 and TRBJ2-7, with D possibly being TRBD1 (6 bases). Trimming stripped 4 bases from V and 2 bases from J, with 12 bases between. Germline V gene sequence: CDR1 MNHNS, CDR2 SASEGT. The CDR3 is 14 amino acids. CDR3 bases: TGTGCCAGCAGTGGTCCGACAGGCACCTACGAGCAGTACTTC. Its translation: CASSGPTGTYEQYF.

This sequence joins TRBV29-1 and TRBJ1-4, with 8 bases that match TRBD1. Germline CDR1 is SQVTM and CDR2 is ANQGSEA. V dropped 7 bases and J dropped 5; count of bases not matched to a gene: 6. The CDR3 loop spans 13 amino acids. CDR3 coding DNA: TGCAGCGCCAAACAGGGGGGGAATGAAAAACTGTTTTTT. It translates to CSAKQGGNEKLFF.

The V and J genes are TRBV4-3 and TRBJ1-1; D ambiguous. Looked up from germline, CDR1 is LGHNA and CDR2 is YSLEER. The V end was cut by 0 bases, the J end by 1 base, with 9 bases between. The length of the CDR3 is 15 residues. CDR3 loop: CASSQETAGNTEAFF. In DNA form, the CDR3 reads TGCGCCAGCAGCCAAGAAACGGCGGGGAACACTGAAGCTTTCTTT.

J is TRBJ1-5 and V is TRBV19; weak D call: TRBD1 (5 bases). This CDR3 is 14 amino acids long. CDR1 is LNHDA, CDR2 SQIVND, per germline (reference sequence). With 7 bases removed from V and 0 bases from J, the gap between germline ends came to 10 bases. In DNA form, the CDR3 reads TGTGCCAGTAAGACAGATTATAGCAATCAGCCCCAGCATTTT. This codes for CASKTDYSNQPQHF.

This chain connects TRBV11-2 to TRBJ1-3; possible D gene TRBD1, 6 bases. V was trimmed by 8 bases and J by 0 bases, leaving 11 bases between them. CDR1 is SGHAT and CDR2 is FQNNGV in the germline V gene. The CDR3 runs 14 residues. The chain's CDR3 is CASRQVSSGNTIYF. In nucleotides, the CDR3 is TGTGCCAGCCGACAGGTTAGCTCTGGAAACACCATATATTTT.

The chain links TRBV29-1 to TRBJ2-1, with a possible D match to TRBD2 (5 bases). The CDR3 totals 13 residues. Germline-derived CDR1 and CDR2 are SQVTM and ANQGSEA. V was shortened by 8 bases and J by 7 bases, with 18 bases between the two germline ends. Here the CDR3 DNA reads TGCAGCACCCGAGGTTTAGCGAGAAATGAGCAGTTCTTC. Amino acid sequence: CSTRGLARNEQFF.

This chain connects TRBV16 to TRBJ1-3, with D perhaps TRBD1 (5 bases). The CDR3 spans 14 residues. Germline loops: CDR1 KGHSY, CDR2 FQNENV. V lost 5 bases, J lost 3 bases, and 11 bases lay in between. The CDR3 DNA reads TGTGCCAGCAGCTCCCGCGGGGGTGGAAACACCATATATTTT. The encoded protein is CASSSRGGGNTIYF.